The 27 T cell receptor beta chains in this list originate from one sample, sequenced in a study of blood T cell repertoires in COVID-19. Libraries were prepared by immunoSEQ multiplex PCR; TCRdb keeps only in-frame clonotypes and omits some of them. The top ten hold roughly 0.25% of the sample, which has just over 650,000 clones, around 89% seen once. The sequencing sample was made of peripheral blood. The origin of the receptors is a woman aged 18 to 35 with acute or convalescent COVID-19.

V is TRBV13 and J is TRBJ1-4, with unresolved D. CDR3 size: 12 residues. The germline V and J ends were trimmed by 4 bases and 8 bases, with 8 bases remaining between them. Germline CDR1 and CDR2: PRHDT and FYEKMQ (reference sequence). CDR3 amino acids: CASSSIKEKLFF. The CDR3, as DNA: TGTGCCAGCAGCTCTATTAAGGAAAAACTGTTTTTT.

This clone was picked up a small number of times. Germline is not matched at one junction end, which may reflect a read error. The chain joins TRBV30 to TRBJ1-6; TRBD1 agrees at 7 bases. The length of the CDR3 is 12 residues. The germline V gene has CDR1 GTSNPN and CDR2 SVGIG (reference sequence). Here the CDR3 DNA reads TGTGCCTGGAGTGCGGAGAGGGGGCCCCACCACTTT. As protein: CAWSAERGPHHF. Together with reference TRBV30 and TRBJ1-6, the CDR3 gives the full variable domain: SQTIHQWPATLVQPVGSPLSLECTVEGTSNPNLYWYRQAAGRGLQLLFYSVGIGQISSEVPQNLSASRPQDRQFILSSKKLLLSDSGFYLCAWSAERGPHHFGNGTRLTVT.

The V call is TRBV7-6, the J call TRBJ1-2, with D maybe TRBD1 (5 bases). Between the trimmed V and J ends, which lost 6 bases and 4 bases, there was a span of 12 bases. CDR1 SGHVS and CDR2 FNYEAQ come from the germline V gene. The CDR3 is 13 residues long. Written as DNA, the CDR3 is TGTGCCAGCAGTTGGGGCACCAGCTATGGCTACACCTTC. It codes for CASSWGTSYGYTF.

This clone appeared a single time. The chain is built from TRBV21-1 and TRBJ2-4; the table names TRBD2, a call not compared with the DNA. TRBV21-1 is deemed a pseudogene. The CDR3 totals 16 residues. CDR3 DNA: TGTGCCAGCAGCAAAGGGGTCGGGTGGGTAGAAAACATTCAGTACTTC. This sequence encodes CASSKGVGWVENIQYF.

The chain is built from TRBV9 and TRBJ2-2, with 10 bases lining up with TRBD2. J gave up 8 bases and V 0 bases, and 10 bases lay outside the gene matches. Germline CDR1 is SGDLS and CDR2 is YYNGEE. CDR3 length: 17 amino acids. The CDR3 here is CASSVVPSGGAEGELFF. CDR3 nucleotides: TGTGCCAGCAGCGTAGTTCCAAGCGGGGGGGCCGAAGGGGAGCTGTTTTTT.

Here the CDR3 DNA reads TGTGCCAGCAGCCCGCGGGACCGGGGGGGCGAGCAGTACTTC. Residues: CASSPRDRGGEQYF. The chain links TRBV5-4 to TRBJ2-7; 8 bases fit TRBD2. The ends lost 4 bases at V and 6 bases at J; junction bases unmatched: 9. This CDR3 comprises 14 residues. The V gene's germline CDR1 is SGHNT and CDR2 YYREEE (reference sequence).

The V gene is TRBV9, the J gene TRBJ2-3, with 11 bases lining up with TRBD1. The CDR3 has 15 residues. Trimming removed 7 bases from V and 5 bases from J; junction bases left unmatched: 9. Germline V gene lookup returns CDR1 SGDLS and CDR2 YYNGEE. For the CDR3, the DNA is TGTGCCAGCTCCCCCAGGACAGGGGGCTTAGATACGCAGTATTTT. Protein: CASSPRTGGLDTQYF.

Only a few counts were recorded for this clone. This chain uses TRBV5-5 with TRBJ1-4, with 9 bases fitting TRBD1. Germline V gene data show CDR1 as SGHKS and CDR2 as YYEKEE (reference sequence). The length of the CDR3 is 15 residues. Trimming cost V 4 bases and J 8 bases; bases outside gene matches: 9. The DNA for the CDR3 is TGTGCCAGCAGCGGGGACGGGACAGGGTTCGAAAAACTGTTTTTT. Translated, it gives CASSGDGTGFEKLFF.

The rearrangement joins TRBV19 to TRBJ2-5; D might be TRBD2 (5 bases). Per germline, CDR1 LNHDA and CDR2 SQIVND (reference sequence). The CDR3 has 13 amino acids. Trimming took 7 bases from V and 2 from J, leaving 11 bases between them. CDR3 amino acids: CASTPTNQETQYF. The CDR3 region has the DNA TGTGCCAGTACCCCGACTAATCAAGAGACCCAGTACTTC. The entire variable domain, with the rest obtained from reference TRBV19 and TRBJ2-5, is as follows: DGGITQSPKYLFRKEGQNVTLSCEQNLNHDAMYWYRQDPGQGLRLIYYSQIVNDFQKGDIAEGYSVSREKKESFPLTVTSAQKNPTAFYLCASTPTNQETQYFGPGTRLLVL.

The chain links TRBV4-3 to TRBJ2-3, with 14 bases identical to TRBD2. Per germline, CDR1 LGHNA and CDR2 YSLEER. The CDR3 totals 19 residues. Trimming removed 4 bases from V and 2 bases from J; junction bases left unmatched: 11. DNA of the CDR3: TGCGCCAGCAGCCGGCGCGGGACTAGCGGGGGTGCAACCACAGATACGCAGTATTTT. Translation: CASSRRGTSGGATTDTQYF.

This clone appeared a single time. This rearrangement joins TRBV2 to TRBJ1-1, with 7 bases aligning to TRBD1. J was trimmed by 4 bases and V by 4 bases; bases with no gene match: 9. CDR1 SNHLY and CDR2 FYNNEI come from the germline V gene. This CDR3 has 15 residues. The CDR3 DNA reads as TGTGCCAGCAGTGCGCCCCCCAGGGGGAGCACTGAAGCTTTCTTT. Protein: CASSAPPRGSTEAFF.

This clone occurred once. The chain joins TRBV7-2 to TRBJ2-2; D perhaps matches TRBD1 (6 bases). This CDR3 has 15 amino acids. Trimming shortened V by 1 base and J by 6 bases, and 12 bases separated the two germline ends. Germline lookup yields CDR1 SGHTA and CDR2 FQGNSA. This CDR3 is CASSLGPRGAGELFF. The CDR3 DNA follows: TGTGCCAGCAGCTTAGGGCCCAGGGGAGCCGGGGAGCTGTTTTTT.

The chain uses TRBV7-9 and TRBJ1-4; 11 nucleotides match TRBD1. J gave up 8 bases and V 2 bases, and 10 bases lay outside the gene matches. CDR1 and CDR2 (germline): SEHNR, FQNEAQ (reference sequence). CDR3 length equals 17 residues. The CDR3 DNA reads TGTGCCAGCAGCTTAAGGACAGGGGGCAAATTTAAGGAAAAACTGTTTTTT. This translates into CASSLRTGGKFKEKLFF.

The J gene is TRBJ1-1, the V gene TRBV11-3; D is undetermined. Trimming took off 5 bases at V and 7 bases at J, with 2 bases between the two ends. There are 9 residues in the CDR3. Germline V gene lookup returns CDR1 SGHNT and CDR2 YENEEA. The CDR3 sequence: CASSHEAFF. For the CDR3, the DNA is TGTGCCAGCAGCCATGAAGCTTTCTTT.

This clone was recorded once. Other DNA sequences in this sample translate to the same CDR3. This chain connects TRBV11-1 to TRBJ2-3; 14 nucleotides agree with TRBD2. CDR3 length: 16 residues. V gave up 5 bases and J gave up 2 bases; unmatched junction bases: 3. Per germline, CDR1 SGHAT and CDR2 FQDESV (reference sequence). The CDR3 coding sequence is TGTGCCAGCAGCCGGACTAGCGGGGGGTTCACAGATACGCAGTATTTT. Protein product: CASSRTSGGFTDTQYF.

The chain uses TRBV5-6 and TRBJ1-2; D is perhaps TRBD1 (5 bases). Germline loops: CDR1 SGHDT, CDR2 YYEEEE. This CDR3 contains 13 residues. The V gene lost 5 bases and the J gene lost 2 bases, with 10 bases spanning the gap. The CDR3 DNA reads as TGTGCCAGCAGAACGGACATCAACTATGGCTACACCTTC. It encodes CASRTDINYGYTF.

The chain combines TRBV7-3 with TRBJ2-5, with TRBD2 matching 14 bases. Germline values: CDR1 SGHTA, CDR2 FQGTGA. The CDR3 has 17 amino acids. The junction had 5 bases not matched to a gene; V was cut back by 1 base and J by 4 bases. CDR3 loop: CASSLKGLAGGGETQYF. In DNA, the CDR3 is TGTGCCAGCAGCTTAAAAGGACTAGCGGGGGGCGGAGAGACCCAGTACTTC.

The genes are TRBV2 and TRBJ1-1; the match to TRBD1 covers 10 bases. V lost 5 bases, J lost 5 bases, and 11 bases stayed unmatched. The CDR3 is 16 amino acids. Germline V gene lookup returns CDR1 SNHLY and CDR2 FYNNEI. Written as DNA, the CDR3 is TGTGCCAGCAGTCCCTGGGACAGGGGAAAGACGACTGAAGCTTTCTTT. Translated: CASSPWDRGKTTEAFF. The variable domain in full, completed from reference TRBV2 and TRBJ1-1, reads EPEVTQTPSHQVTQMGQEVILRCVPISNHLYFYWYRQILGQKVEFLVSFYNNEISEKSEIFDDQFSVERPDGSNFTLKIRSTKLEDSAMYFCASSPWDRGKTTEAFFGQGTRLTVV.

The chain joins TRBV11-2 to TRBJ1-1; D is uncertain. The CDR3 length is 14 residues. Per germline, CDR1 SGHAT and CDR2 FQNNGV. The V end lost 5 bases, the J end lost 5 bases, and 15 bases lay between the germline ends. This chain's CDR3 is CASSLGPRGTEAFF. The CDR3 DNA is TGTGCCAGCAGCCTAGGACCCCGAGGAACTGAAGCTTTCTTT. The variable domain in full, with the rest retrieved from reference TRBV11-2 and TRBJ1-1, is EAGVAQSPRYKIIEKRQSVAFWCNPISGHATLYWYQQILGQGPKLLIQFQNNGVVDDSQLPKDRFSAERLKGVDSTLKIQPAKLEDSAVYLCASSLGPRGTEAFFGQGTRLTVV.

The chain uses TRBV5-1 and TRBJ2-5, with TRBD2 matching over 11 bases. Unmatched junction bases numbered 5, after V lost 5 bases and J lost 5 bases. CDR1 and CDR2 from the germline V gene are SGHRS and YFSETQ. The CDR3 runs 14 residues. CDR3 sequence reads: CASSRTSGQETQYF. CDR3 in DNA: TGCGCCAGCAGTCGGACTAGCGGGCAGGAGACCCAGTACTTC. Full variable domain (rest looked up from reference TRBV5-1 and TRBJ2-5): KAGVTQTPRYLIKTRGQQVTLSCSPISGHRSVSWYQQTPGQGLQFLFEYFSETQRNKGNFPGRFSGRQFSNSRSEMNVSTLELGDSALYLCASSRTSGQETQYFGPGTRLLVL.

The chain has TRBV14 and TRBJ2-3; no definite D call. Germline V gene data show CDR1 as SGHDN and CDR2 as FVKESK. The CDR3 is 13 residues long. The V gene lost 4 bases and the J gene lost 5 bases, with 10 bases spanning the gap. This chain's CDR3 is CASSLFGGDTQYF. As DNA, the CDR3 is TGTGCCAGCAGCCTTTTTGGCGGAGATACGCAGTATTTT.

The rearrangement joins TRBV4-2 to TRBJ2-7; 7 nucleotides agree with TRBD2. CDR1 and CDR2 (germline): LGHNA, YNFKEQ. J was trimmed by 6 bases and V by 1 base; bases with no gene match: 3. This CDR3 comprises 13 residues. The CDR3 loop reads CASSQGGGSEQYF. The CDR3 nucleotides are TGTGCCAGCAGCCAAGGGGGAGGGTCCGAGCAGTACTTC.

The chain employs TRBV19 and TRBJ2-7, with D possibly TRBD2 on 7 matching bases. The germline V and J ends were trimmed by 6 bases and 2 bases, with 17 bases remaining between them. The CDR3 sequence is 15 residues long. CDR1 is LNHDA, CDR2 SQIVND, per germline (reference sequence). The CDR3 nucleotides read TGTGCCAGTAGCCCCCGGGGGGACATCGCCTACGAGCAGTACTTC. It encodes CASSPRGDIAYEQYF. Full variable domain (remainder filled in from reference TRBV19 and TRBJ2-7): DGGITQSPKYLFRKEGQNVTLSCEQNLNHDAMYWYRQDPGQGLRLIYYSQIVNDFQKGDIAEGYSVSREKKESFPLTVTSAQKNPTAFYLCASSPRGDIAYEQYFGPGTRLTVT.

This clone was counted once. The chain combines TRBV28 with TRBJ2-7; 12 nucleotides align to TRBD2. The CDR3 extends over 14 amino acids. The junction had 2 bases not matched to a gene; V was cut back by 5 bases and J by 3 bases. The germline CDR1 and CDR2 sequences are MDHEN and SYDVKM. CDR3: CASSLAGGIYEQYF. In nucleotides, the CDR3 is TGTGCCAGCAGTCTAGCGGGGGGGATCTACGAGCAGTACTTC.

The gene calls are TRBV7-2 and TRBJ1-2; D call uncertain. The length of the CDR3 is 13 residues. V lost 6 bases and J 8 bases, leaving 16 bases between the germline ends. CDR1 is SGHTA, CDR2 FQGNSA, per germline. As DNA, the CDR3 is TGTGCCAGCAGACCTACGGCTGCGGGCGGCTACACCTTC. Translating gives CASRPTAAGGYTF.

The chain has TRBV5-7 and TRBJ1-4; 10 bases are shared with TRBD1. Being an ORF, TRBV5-7 has a function that is uncertain. Trimming at V came to 3 bases and at J to 3 bases, leaving 5 bases not matched to a gene. This CDR3 region has 16 residues. CDR3 loop: CASSWDRGVSNEKLFF. The CDR3 DNA reads as TGTGCCAGCAGCTGGGACAGGGGCGTTTCTAATGAAAAACTGTTTTTT.

This clone was picked up one time. The V and J genes are TRBV4-2 and TRBJ2-3; 10 bases map to TRBD2. Looked up from germline, CDR1 is LGHNA and CDR2 is YNFKEQ. This CDR3 spans 17 amino acids. The junction had 6 bases not matched to a gene; V was cut back by 1 base and J by 2 bases. The CDR3 nucleotides read TGTGCCAGCAGCCAAGTGGGTAGCGGGGGGCTCACAGATACGCAGTATTTT. The encoded protein is CASSQVGSGGLTDTQYF.